The rows below give T cell receptor beta chains drawn from one sample of a study of OX40 agonist ivuxolimab in advanced cancers. Sequencing used immunoSEQ multiplex PCR; TCRdb keeps in-frame clones, though not all of them. This sample has tens of thousands of clones, with about nine tenths found just once. The input for sequencing was CD4+ or CD8+ T cells sorted from blood, taken in a trial of the OX40 agonist ivuxolimab. Receptor source: an adult with an advanced solid tumor such as melanoma, head and neck, liver or kidney cancer. CDR3s include the opening cysteine and the closing phenylalanine or tryptophan. The order of the fields is V gene, D gene, J gene, clone size, CDR3 protein, CDR3 DNA. D genes are given only for firm matches. Not every row has a clone size; where given, it reads once, few, many or a size class.

V: TRBV7-6; D: .; J: TRBJ2-1; size: .; CDR3: CASSPRQVAYNEQFF; DNA: TGTGCCAGCAGCCCAAGACAGGTGGCCTACAATGAGCAGTTCTTC
V: TRBV7-8; D: .; J: TRBJ2-7; size: .; CDR3: CASSLAVTQPYEQYF; DNA: TGTGCCAGCAGCTTAGCGGTCACGCAACCCTACGAGCAGTACTTC
V: TRBV28; D: .; J: TRBJ2-7; size: .; CDR3: CASSIDASLSYEQYF; DNA: TGTGCCAGCAGCATCGACGCCAGCTTATCCTACGAGCAGTACTTC
V: TRBV6-5; D: .; J: TRBJ2-2; size: .; CDR3: CASSYTESSSGELFF; DNA: TGTGCCAGCAGTTACACCGAATCTAGTTCCGGGGAGCTGTTTTTT
V: TRBV15; D: .; J: TRBJ2-1; size: once; CDR3: CATSRTTGNEQFF; DNA: TGTGCCACCAGCAGAACTACGGGGAATGAGCAGTTCTTC
V: TRBV28; D: TRBD2; J: TRBJ2-1; size: .; CDR3: CASSLTGGPNEQFF; DNA: TGTGCCAGCAGTTTGACGGGAGGGCCGAATGAGCAGTTCTTC
V: TRBV27; D: TRBD2; J: TRBJ2-1; size: .; CDR3: CASSPGTSGRNEQFF; DNA: TGTGCCAGCAGTCCGGGGACTAGCGGGAGGAATGAGCAGTTCTTC
V: TRBV7-9; D: .; J: TRBJ2-7; size: .; CDR3: CASRGQAYEQYF; DNA: TGTGCCAGCAGGGGGCAGGCCTACGAGCAGTACTTC
V: TRBV9; D: .; J: TRBJ1-2; size: .; CDR3: CASSVSLSGYGYTF; DNA: TGTGCCAGCAGCGTCAGCCTCTCGGGCTATGGCTACACCTTC
V: TRBV4-3; D: .; J: TRBJ1-6; size: .; CDR3: CASSQDRTANSPLHF; DNA: TGCGCCAGCAGCCAAGATCGAACTGCTAATTCACCCCTCCACTTT
V: TRBV27; D: TRBD1; J: TRBJ2-7; size: .; CDR3: CASSPGPGQGPYEQYF; DNA: TGTGCCAGCAGTCCAGGGCCGGGACAGGGTCCCTACGAGCAGTACTTC
V: TRBV11-1; D: .; J: TRBJ2-2; size: .; CDR3: CASSLGLGGTGELFF; DNA: TGTGCCAGCAGCTTAGGGCTAGGTGGTACCGGGGAGCTGTTTTTT
V: TRBV6-1; D: TRBD1; J: TRBJ2-7; size: once; CDR3: CASSELRGGSSYEQYF; DNA: TGTGCCAGCAGTGAATTGAGAGGGGGCTCCTCCTACGAGCAGTACTTC
V: TRBV27; D: TRBD2; J: TRBJ2-7; size: few; CDR3: CASSPGTSLGYEQYF; DNA: TGTGCCAGCAGTCCCGGGACTAGTCTGGGCTACGAGCAGTACTTC
V: TRBV7-9; D: TRBD2; J: TRBJ2-1; size: few; CDR3: CASSHLSGTSGRAGEQFF; DNA: TGTGCCAGCAGTCATTTGTCTGGGACTAGCGGGAGGGCCGGTGAGCAGTTCTTC
V: TRBV4-1; D: .; J: TRBJ2-5; size: .; CDR3: CASSQDLTVLETQYF; DNA: TGCGCCAGCAGCCAAGATTTGACAGTTTTAGAGACCCAGTACTTC
V: TRBV11-3; D: TRBD2; J: TRBJ2-1; size: .; CDR3: CASSLVWREGTYNEQFF; DNA: TGTGCCAGCAGCTTAGTTTGGCGGGAGGGCACCTACAATGAGCAGTTCTTC
V: TRBV29-1; D: .; J: TRBJ2-7; size: .; CDR3: CSVELAGLTGGEQYF; DNA: TGCAGCGTTGAATTGGCAGGGCTAACTGGAGGCGAGCAGTACTTC